The subject of this entry is one TCR beta chain. Its antigen is as yet unknown. This sample was included in a study of tissue T cells after allogeneic stem cell transplantation. Study-wide results and limits: The patient cohort was small and clinically heterogeneous, with limited sampling depth. Across patients, clones rarely overlapped, yet motif clusters were shared tissue-specifically.

Only in-frame clones appear in the TCRdb table, and some are missing; sequencing was by immunoSEQ multiplex PCR. Of some 25,000 clones in the sample, about 73% are singletons; the top ten hold 7.7%. Deletions cut 0 bases from V and 5 bases from J, with 8 bases between. The CDR3 extends over 14 amino acids. Germline lookup yields CDR1 SGHRS and CDR2 YFSETQ. This chain connects TRBV5-1 to TRBJ1-4; tentative D call: TRBD1 (6 bases). The clonotype was recovered from a female donor of 60 years or more with lung cancer. The sample in question was tissue from the ileum, obtained at autopsy. CDR3: CASSLVRGNEKLFF. In DNA, the CDR3 is TGCGCCAGCAGCTTGGTTAGGGGGAATGAAAAACTGTTTTTT.